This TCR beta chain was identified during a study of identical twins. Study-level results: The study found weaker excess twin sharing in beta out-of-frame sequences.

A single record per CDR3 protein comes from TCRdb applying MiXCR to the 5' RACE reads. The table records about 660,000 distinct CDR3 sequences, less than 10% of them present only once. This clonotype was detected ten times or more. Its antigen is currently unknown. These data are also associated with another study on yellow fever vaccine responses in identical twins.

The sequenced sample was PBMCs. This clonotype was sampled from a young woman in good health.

In nucleotides, the CDR3 is TGTGCCAGCCGACGAGGGACTTCCTACAATGAGCAGTTCTTC. This sequence encodes CASRRGTSYNEQFF. The chain combines TRBV6-2 or TRBV6-3 with TRBJ2-1; tentative D call: TRBD2 (6 bases). The CDR3 is 14 amino acids. Germline CDR1 and CDR2: MNHEY and SVGEGT. The V and J ends lost 8 bases and 1 base respectively, with 12 bases between them.